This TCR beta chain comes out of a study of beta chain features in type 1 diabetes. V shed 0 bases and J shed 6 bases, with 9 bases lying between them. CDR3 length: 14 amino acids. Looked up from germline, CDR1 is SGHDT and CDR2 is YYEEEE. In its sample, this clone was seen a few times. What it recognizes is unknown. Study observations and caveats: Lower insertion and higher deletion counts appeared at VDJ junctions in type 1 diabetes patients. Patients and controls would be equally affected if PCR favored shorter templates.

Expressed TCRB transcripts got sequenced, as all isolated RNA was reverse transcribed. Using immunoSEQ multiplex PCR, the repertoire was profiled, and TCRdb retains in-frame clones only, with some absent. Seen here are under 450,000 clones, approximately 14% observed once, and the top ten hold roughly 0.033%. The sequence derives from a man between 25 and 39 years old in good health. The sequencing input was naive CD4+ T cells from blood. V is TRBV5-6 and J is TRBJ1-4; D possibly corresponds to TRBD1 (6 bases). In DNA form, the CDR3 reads TGTGCCAGCAGCTTGGTTAACAGGGATGAAAAACTGTTTTTT. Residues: CASSLVNRDEKLFF. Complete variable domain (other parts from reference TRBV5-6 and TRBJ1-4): DAGVTQSPTHLIKTRGQQVTLRCSPKSGHDTVSWYQQALGQGPQFIFQYYEEEERQRGNFPDRFSGHQFPNYSSELNVNALLLGDSALYLCASSLVNRDEKLFFGSGTQLSVL.